The 7 T cell receptor beta chains presented below share a single source sample, sequenced in a study of T and B cells in COVID-19 patients. Blood genomic DNA input for TRB amplification was roughly 250-500 ng. TRB rearrangements were amplified by multiplex PCR with BIOMED2 TRB-A/B primers. TCRdb fed the multiplex PCR reads into MiXCR, producing one record per CDR3 protein. The sample lists around 7,600 distinct CDR3 sequences; about 38% were seen once. The material sequenced was blood. These receptors came from a human donor who had recovered from COVID-19.

This clonotype was observed a few times. The rearrangement joins TRBV7-6 to TRBJ2-6; D unresolved. CDR1 and CDR2 (germline): SGHVS, FNYEAQ. Trimming shortened V by 0 bases and J by 0 bases, and 12 bases separated the two germline ends. The CDR3 runs 18 residues. Written as DNA, the CDR3 is TGTGCCAGCAGCTTAGCATCGCTACAATCCTCTGGGGCCAACGTCCTGACTTTC. Translation: CASSLASLQSSGANVLTF.

This clonotype came up a few times. The J gene is TRBJ2-6, the V gene TRBV6-2 or TRBV6-3; the D is unclear. The CDR3 runs to 14 residues. Germline V gene sequence: CDR1 MNHEY, CDR2 SVGEGT. The ends were cut back, 5 bases at V and 0 bases at J, with 5 bases in the middle. CDR3 loop: CASSEDSGANVLTF. DNA of the CDR3: TGTGCCAGCAGTGAGGACTCTGGGGCCAACGTCCTGACTTTC.

This clonotype was detected a few times. V usage is TRBV6-1 and J usage is TRBJ2-1, with D possibly being TRBD2 (7 bases). This CDR3 is built from 16 residues. Trimming took off 2 bases at V and 4 bases at J, with 15 bases between the two ends. Per germline, CDR1 MNHNS and CDR2 SASEGT. CDR3 in DNA: TGTGCCAGCAGTGAAAAGAGGGGGGGGGCTTACAATGAGCAGTTCTTC. Residues: CASSEKRGGAYNEQFF.

The chain uses TRBV30 and TRBJ1-1; perhaps TRBD1 as D (5 bases). The V end was cut by 4 bases, the J end by 3 bases, with 9 bases between. Germline loops: CDR1 GTSNPN, CDR2 SVGIG (reference sequence). CDR3 length equals 12 residues. The CDR3 here is CAWTGWDTEAFF. CDR3 coding DNA: TGTGCCTGGACAGGGTGGGACACTGAAGCTTTCTTT.

The rearrangement links TRBV19 to TRBJ1-3; D uncertain. Trimming removed 5 bases at V and 3 bases at J, with 8 bases between. Looked up from germline, CDR1 is LNHDA and CDR2 is SQIVND (reference sequence). There are 13 residues in the CDR3. The CDR3 loop is CASSSQDGNTIYF. The DNA for the CDR3 is TGTGCCAGTAGTTCCCAAGATGGAAACACCATATATTTT. The full variable domain, with the rest looked up from reference TRBV19 and TRBJ1-3, is DGGITQSPKYLFRKEGQNVTLSCEQNLNHDAMYWYRQDPGQGLRLIYYSQIVNDFQKGDIAEGYSVSREKKESFPLTVTSAQKNPTAFYLCASSSQDGNTIYFGEGSWLTVV.

This rearrangement joins TRBV27 to TRBJ2-6; D gene ambiguous. The V end was cut by 6 bases, the J end by 4 bases, with 13 bases between. The CDR3 consists of 15 residues. The germline CDR1 and CDR2 sequences are MNHEY and SMNVEV (reference sequence). CDR3 amino acids: CASRDSGSGANVLTF. For the CDR3, the DNA is TGTGCCAGCAGAGACTCAGGCTCCGGGGCCAACGTCCTGACTTTC.

This clonotype was counted only a few times. The J gene is TRBJ2-1, the V gene TRBV5-5; 7 nucleotides match TRBD1. The V segment lost 4 bases and the J segment 4 bases; nucleotides outside the gene matches: 8. This CDR3 spans 15 amino acids. Germline values: CDR1 SGHKS, CDR2 YYEKEE (reference sequence). CDR3 nucleotide sequence: TGTGCCAGCAGCGATCCGGGACAGTTTTACAATGAGCAGTTCTTC. It encodes CASSDPGQFYNEQFF.